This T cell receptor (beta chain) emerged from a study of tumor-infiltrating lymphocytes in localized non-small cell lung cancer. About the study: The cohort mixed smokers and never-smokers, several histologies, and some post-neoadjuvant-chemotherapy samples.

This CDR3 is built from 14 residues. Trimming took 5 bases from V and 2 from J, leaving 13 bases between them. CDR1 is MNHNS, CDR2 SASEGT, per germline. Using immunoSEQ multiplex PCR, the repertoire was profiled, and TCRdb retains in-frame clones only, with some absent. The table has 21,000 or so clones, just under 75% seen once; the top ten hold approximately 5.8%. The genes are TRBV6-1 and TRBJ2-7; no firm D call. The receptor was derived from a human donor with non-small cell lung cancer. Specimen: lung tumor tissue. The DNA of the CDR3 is TGTGCCAGCAGTTTATCCCTCAGAACCTACGAGCAGTACTTC. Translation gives CASSLSLRTYEQYF.